A selection of T cell receptor beta chains follows, all from one sample in a study of T cells in tuberculosis. Here immunoSEQ multiplex PCR was the method, and the copy in TCRdb shows in-frame clones only, minus some. The sample consists of about 49,000 clones, roughly 96% of them appearing once. Sequenced here: PBMCs, sampled at tuberculosis diagnosis. The receptors shown here come from an adult with tuberculosis. CDR3s include the opening cysteine and the closing phenylalanine or tryptophan. Each record gives: D gene, clone size, V gene, J gene, CDR3 DNA, CDR3 protein. The D gene is left open where the match is weak. Some rows have no size entry. The others give once, few or many, or a class for an expanded clone.

D: TRBD1
size: NA
V: TRBV19
J: TRBJ1-5
DNA: TGTGCCAGTAGTATAATAGCAGGGGGCCCTAGCAATCAGCCCCAGCATTTT
CDR3: CASSIIAGGPSNQPQHF

D: TRBD2
size: NA
V: TRBV7-2
J: TRBJ2-1
DNA: TGTGCCAGCAGCCCGCGTACTAGCGGGTCCAGGGAGCAGTTCTTC
CDR3: CASSPRTSGSREQFF

D: TRBD1
size: once
V: TRBV11-2
J: TRBJ2-5
DNA: TGTGCCAGCAGCGCCGGGACAGGGAAAACCCAGTACTTC
CDR3: CASSAGTGKTQYF

D: TRBD1
size: NA
V: TRBV9
J: TRBJ2-1
DNA: TGTGCCAGCAGCATCGACTTACAGGGGCTAAACTCCTACAATGAGCAGTTCTTC
CDR3: CASSIDLQGLNSYNEQFF

D: TRBD2
size: NA
V: TRBV10-1
J: TRBJ2-7
DNA: TGCGCCAGTTCAGGACTAGCCTCCAACGAGCAGTACTTC
CDR3: CASSGLASNEQYF

D: TRBD1
size: NA
V: TRBV4-1
J: TRBJ2-7
DNA: TGCGCCAGCAGCCAAGACATACTTAGGGGACAGGGACCCTACGAGCAGTACTTC
CDR3: CASSQDILRGQGPYEQYF

D: NA
size: NA
V: TRBV10-3
J: TRBJ2-7
DNA: TGTGCCATCAGTGGGGCGGGAAACCCCTACGAGCAGTACTTC
CDR3: CAISGAGNPYEQYF

D: TRBD1
size: NA
V: TRBV4-1
J: TRBJ1-2
DNA: TGCGCCAGCAGCCAGGCCACAGGGGCCTATGGCTACACCTTC
CDR3: CASSQATGAYGYTF

D: TRBD2
size: NA
V: TRBV7-7
J: TRBJ2-3
DNA: TGTGCTAGCAGCTTAGGAGCGGGGTCGCACGGCACAGATACGCAGTATTTT
CDR3: CASSLGAGSHGTDTQYF

D: NA
size: NA
V: TRBV5-4
J: TRBJ2-3
DNA: TGTGCCAGCAGCTTGGATAGGGGGTTCACAGATACGCAGTATTTT
CDR3: CASSLDRGFTDTQYF

D: TRBD2
size: NA
V: TRBV27
J: TRBJ2-1
DNA: TGTGCCAGCAGTTTATTTTCGAGCGGGGCCTCTGGTGAGCAGTTCTTC
CDR3: CASSLFSSGASGEQFF

D: TRBD1
size: NA
V: TRBV13
J: TRBJ2-2
DNA: TGTGCCAGCAGAGGACAGGGAGGTAGGAACACCGGGGAGCTGTTTTTT
CDR3: CASRGQGGRNTGELFF

D: TRBD2
size: NA
V: TRBV7-2
J: TRBJ2-1
DNA: TGTGCCAGCAGCCCTAGGCTGGCGGGAGGGACGGACAATGAGCAGTTCTTC
CDR3: CASSPRLAGGTDNEQFF

D: TRBD1
size: NA
V: TRBV4-3
J: TRBJ2-1
DNA: TGCGCCAGCAGCCAAGAGTACAGGGGCGGCGATGAGCAGTTCTTC
CDR3: CASSQEYRGGDEQFF

D: TRBD1
size: once
V: TRBV14
J: TRBJ1-2
DNA: TGTGCCAGCAGCCAGCCGGGACAGGGTTTCTATGGCTACACCTTC
CDR3: CASSQPGQGFYGYTF

D: TRBD1
size: NA
V: TRBV5-1
J: TRBJ1-4
DNA: TGCGCCAGCAGCGGCCAGGGGGCGGCTAATGAAAAACTGTTTTTT
CDR3: CASSGQGAANEKLFF

D: NA
size: NA
V: TRBV25-1
J: TRBJ2-5
DNA: TGTGCCAGCAGACCCTCCGGGATAGAGACCCAGTACTTC
CDR3: CASRPSGIETQYF

D: NA
size: NA
V: TRBV28
J: TRBJ1-4
DNA: TGTGCCAGCAGTTTACAGGGAAAGGGAAAACTGTTTTTT
CDR3: CASSLQGKGKLFF

D: TRBD2
size: NA
V: TRBV4-3
J: TRBJ2-1
DNA: TGCGCCAGCAGCTTACTAGCGGGAAATGAGCAGTTCTTC
CDR3: CASSLLAGNEQFF

D: TRBD1
size: NA
V: TRBV27
J: TRBJ1-1
DNA: TGTGCCAGCAGTCCGGGACAGGGGGAGAGGACTGAAGCTTTCTTT
CDR3: CASSPGQGERTEAFF

D: NA
size: NA
V: TRBV7-9
J: TRBJ1-2
DNA: TGTGCCAGCAGCTTAGCGCCACCAGGGGATCCTAACTATGGCTACACCTTC
CDR3: CASSLAPPGDPNYGYTF

D: TRBD1
size: NA
V: TRBV5-1
J: TRBJ2-3
DNA: TGCGCCAGCAGCCAAGACAGGGGGCGCATGGATACGCAGTATTTT
CDR3: CASSQDRGRMDTQYF

D: NA
size: few
V: TRBV10-1
J: TRBJ2-5
DNA: TGCGCCAGCAGCGAACTAAGGGGGGGGACCCAGTACTTC
CDR3: CASSELRGGTQYF

D: NA
size: NA
V: TRBV4-3
J: TRBJ2-3
DNA: TGCGCCAGCAGCCAAGATCCGGGTCAGAGAGATACGCAGTATTTT
CDR3: CASSQDPGQRDTQYF

D: NA
size: NA
V: TRBV6-5
J: TRBJ1-6
DNA: TGTGCCAGCGGGAGGTGGCAGGGTAGTTCACCCCTCCACTTT
CDR3: CASGRWQGSSPLHF

D: TRBD2
size: NA
V: TRBV10-3
J: TRBJ2-5
DNA: TGTGCCATCAGTCAAAGCGGGAGCGAGACCCAGTACTTC
CDR3: CAISQSGSETQYF

D: TRBD2
size: NA
V: TRBV7-6
J: TRBJ2-1
DNA: TGTGCCAGCAGCTTAGGTAGCGGGAGGACCTATGAGCAGTTCTTC
CDR3: CASSLGSGRTYEQFF

D: NA
size: NA
V: TRBV27
J: TRBJ2-7
DNA: TGTGCCAGCAGTTCTGGGTGGAGCCCCTACGAGCAGTACTTC
CDR3: CASSSGWSPYEQYF

D: TRBD1
size: NA
V: TRBV7-8
J: TRBJ2-7
DNA: TGTGCCAGCAGCCGCACAGGGGATCGGTACGAGCAGTACTTC
CDR3: CASSRTGDRYEQYF

D: TRBD2
size: once
V: TRBV9
J: TRBJ2-5
DNA: TGTGCCAGCAGCGTAGGTCTAGCGGGACAAGTGGAGGAGACCCAGTACTTC
CDR3: CASSVGLAGQVEETQYF

D: NA
size: NA
V: TRBV5-4
J: TRBJ2-4
DNA: TGTGCCAGCAGCTTGGCGGGTGTGGAAAACATTCAGTACTTC
CDR3: CASSLAGVENIQYF

D: NA
size: NA
V: TRBV19
J: TRBJ2-1
DNA: TGTGCCAGTACCCACGGGGGAGCTGGCGAGCAGTTCTTC
CDR3: CASTHGGAGEQFF

D: NA
size: NA
V: TRBV19
J: TRBJ2-5
DNA: TGTGCCAGTAGAAGGCAGGGCCAAGAGACCCAGTACTTC
CDR3: CASRRQGQETQYF

D: NA
size: NA
V: TRBV2
J: TRBJ2-1
DNA: TGTGCCAGCGGAACCTCAGGGGACGGTGAGCAGTTCTTC
CDR3: CASGTSGDGEQFF

D: TRBD2
size: NA
V: TRBV5-1
J: TRBJ2-7
DNA: TGCGCCAGCAGCATTTCGGGAGGGTCCCACGAGCAGTACTTC
CDR3: CASSISGGSHEQYF

D: TRBD2
size: NA
V: TRBV16
J: TRBJ2-7
DNA: TGTGCCAGCAGCCTGCATCCGGGACTAGCGGACATTAGCTCCTACGAGCAGTACTTC
CDR3: CASSLHPGLADISSYEQYF

D: TRBD1
size: NA
V: TRBV4-3
J: TRBJ1-1
DNA: TGCGCCAGCAGCCCACCTGACAGGGTGGTCACTGAAGCTTTCTTT
CDR3: CASSPPDRVVTEAFF

D: TRBD2
size: NA
V: TRBV18
J: TRBJ2-1
DNA: TGTGCCAGCTCACCGCCTAGCGGGAGGAATGAGCAGTTCTTC
CDR3: CASSPPSGRNEQFF

D: NA
size: NA
V: TRBV4-2
J: TRBJ1-2
DNA: TGTGCCAGCAGCCAAGGGGACGGGGGGCTCGAAGGCTACACCTTC
CDR3: CASSQGDGGLEGYTF

D: TRBD1
size: NA
V: TRBV10-3
J: TRBJ1-1
DNA: TGTGCCATCAGTGAGACAGGGGGCGTGGGTAACGCTTTCTTT
CDR3: CAISETGGVGNAFF

D: TRBD1
size: NA
V: TRBV7-9
J: TRBJ2-7
DNA: TGTGCCAGCAGCCGGACAGGGGGCTTCTACGAGCAGTACTTC
CDR3: CASSRTGGFYEQYF

D: TRBD1
size: NA
V: TRBV6-1
J: TRBJ1-5
DNA: TGTGCCAGCAGTGAAGCAATGGTCGGGGGGACAGGTCCTGCTAATCAGCCCCAGCATTTT
CDR3: CASSEAMVGGTGPANQPQHF

D: TRBD2
size: few
V: TRBV2
J: TRBJ2-3
DNA: TGTGCCATCCCGCCGGCGAGCGGGAGTACAGATACGCAGTATTTT
CDR3: CAIPPASGSTDTQYF

D: TRBD2
size: NA
V: TRBV30
J: TRBJ2-5
DNA: TGTGCCTGGAGTGGACTAGCGGGGGGGACCCAGTACTTC
CDR3: CAWSGLAGGTQYF

D: TRBD1
size: NA
V: TRBV9
J: TRBJ2-3
DNA: TGTGCCAGCAGCCCAAGAACAGGGGGCGTCGCAGATACGCAGTATTTT
CDR3: CASSPRTGGVADTQYF

D: NA
size: NA
V: TRBV6-1
J: TRBJ2-7
DNA: TGTGCCAGCAGTGAAGGGACAGCCTTAACCTACGAGCAGTACTTC
CDR3: CASSEGTALTYEQYF

D: NA
size: NA
V: TRBV5-3
J: TRBJ1-5
DNA: TGTGCCAGAAGCCTGGTATCCCTCAACCGGGACGGGGGGAATCAGCCCCAGCATTTT
CDR3: CARSLVSLNRDGGNQPQHF

D: TRBD2
size: NA
V: TRBV27
J: TRBJ2-1
DNA: TGTGCCAGCATTCGACTAGCGGGAGGTCAAAGAAATGAGCAGTTCTTC
CDR3: CASIRLAGGQRNEQFF

D: TRBD1
size: NA
V: TRBV7-2
J: TRBJ2-3
DNA: TGTGCCAGCAGCTATGGGACAGGGGTAGATACGCAGTATTTT
CDR3: CASSYGTGVDTQYF

D: TRBD2
size: NA
V: TRBV5-1
J: TRBJ2-1
DNA: TGCGCCAGCAGCATGACTAGCGGACTTTACAATGAGCAGTTCTTC
CDR3: CASSMTSGLYNEQFF

D: TRBD1
size: NA
V: TRBV11-2
J: TRBJ2-5
DNA: TGTGCCAGCAGCGATTACAGGGGGCGGGAGACCCAGTACTTC
CDR3: CASSDYRGRETQYF

D: TRBD1
size: NA
V: TRBV4-1
J: TRBJ2-7
DNA: TGCGCCAGCAGCCAAGCCGGGACAGGGGTCTACGAGCAGTACTTC
CDR3: CASSQAGTGVYEQYF

D: NA
size: NA
V: TRBV12-5
J: TRBJ2-1
DNA: TGTGCTAGTGGCGGTACAGGACTACGTGAGCAGTTCTTC
CDR3: CASGGTGLREQFF

D: NA
size: NA
V: TRBV7-8
J: TRBJ1-5
DNA: TGTGCCAGCAGCTTTAGCAATCAACCCCAGCATTTT
CDR3: CASSFSNQPQHF

D: NA
size: once
V: TRBV30
J: TRBJ2-7
DNA: TGTGCCTGGTCCTACAGGAGAGTGGTCTACGAGCAGTACTTC
CDR3: CAWSYRRVVYEQYF

D: NA
size: NA
V: TRBV14
J: TRBJ1-2
DNA: TGTGCCAGCAGCCAAGTTCCAGGCCGGGGTGGCTACACCTTC
CDR3: CASSQVPGRGGYTF

D: NA
size: once
V: TRBV5-5
J: TRBJ1-2
DNA: TGTGCCAGCAGCTTAGGTTCCAGGTTCGCCTATGGCTACACCTTC
CDR3: CASSLGSRFAYGYTF

D: NA
size: NA
V: TRBV5-1
J: TRBJ2-5
DNA: TGCGCCACAGGGGACGGAGAGACCCAGTACTTC
CDR3: CATGDGETQYF